This record concerns one TCR beta chain sequence. Antigen specificity is unknown. The data originate from a study of cytomegalovirus exposure and HLA in healthy donors. Notes on the study in general: Listed as cytomegalovirus-associated were 150 to 200 TCR beta chains.

Data came from immunoSEQ multiplex PCR; TCRdb stores just in-frame clones and leaves some out. The sample lists about 130,000 clones; about 90% were seen once. This CDR3 spans 14 amino acids. Losses at the gene ends were 0 bases for V and 8 bases for J; bases not matched to a gene: 5. The germline CDR1 and CDR2 sequences are LGHNA and YNFKEQ. The chain employs TRBV4-2 and TRBJ2-3; 7 bases are a match to TRBD2. The sample taken for sequencing was PBMCs. The TCR was taken from a woman aged 25 to 39 in good health and CMV-seropositive. The CDR3 loop reads CASSQDGTGGTQYF. CDR3 nucleotides: TGTGCCAGCAGCCAAGATGGTACGGGGGGTACGCAGTATTTT.